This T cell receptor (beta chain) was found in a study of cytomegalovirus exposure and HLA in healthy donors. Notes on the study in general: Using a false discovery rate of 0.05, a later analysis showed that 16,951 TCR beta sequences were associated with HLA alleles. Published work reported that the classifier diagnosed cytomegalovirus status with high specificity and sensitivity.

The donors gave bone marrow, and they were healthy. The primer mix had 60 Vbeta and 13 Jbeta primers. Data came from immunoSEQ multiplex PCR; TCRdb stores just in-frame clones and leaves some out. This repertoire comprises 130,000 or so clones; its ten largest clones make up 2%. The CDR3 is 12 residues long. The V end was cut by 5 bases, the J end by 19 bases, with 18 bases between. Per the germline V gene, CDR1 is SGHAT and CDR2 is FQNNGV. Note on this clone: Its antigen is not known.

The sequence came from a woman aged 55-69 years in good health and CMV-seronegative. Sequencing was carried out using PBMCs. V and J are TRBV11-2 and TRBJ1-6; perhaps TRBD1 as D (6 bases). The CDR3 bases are TGTGCCAGCAGCCCAGCGGGGGGCTGGAGTCACTTT. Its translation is CASSPAGGWSHF.